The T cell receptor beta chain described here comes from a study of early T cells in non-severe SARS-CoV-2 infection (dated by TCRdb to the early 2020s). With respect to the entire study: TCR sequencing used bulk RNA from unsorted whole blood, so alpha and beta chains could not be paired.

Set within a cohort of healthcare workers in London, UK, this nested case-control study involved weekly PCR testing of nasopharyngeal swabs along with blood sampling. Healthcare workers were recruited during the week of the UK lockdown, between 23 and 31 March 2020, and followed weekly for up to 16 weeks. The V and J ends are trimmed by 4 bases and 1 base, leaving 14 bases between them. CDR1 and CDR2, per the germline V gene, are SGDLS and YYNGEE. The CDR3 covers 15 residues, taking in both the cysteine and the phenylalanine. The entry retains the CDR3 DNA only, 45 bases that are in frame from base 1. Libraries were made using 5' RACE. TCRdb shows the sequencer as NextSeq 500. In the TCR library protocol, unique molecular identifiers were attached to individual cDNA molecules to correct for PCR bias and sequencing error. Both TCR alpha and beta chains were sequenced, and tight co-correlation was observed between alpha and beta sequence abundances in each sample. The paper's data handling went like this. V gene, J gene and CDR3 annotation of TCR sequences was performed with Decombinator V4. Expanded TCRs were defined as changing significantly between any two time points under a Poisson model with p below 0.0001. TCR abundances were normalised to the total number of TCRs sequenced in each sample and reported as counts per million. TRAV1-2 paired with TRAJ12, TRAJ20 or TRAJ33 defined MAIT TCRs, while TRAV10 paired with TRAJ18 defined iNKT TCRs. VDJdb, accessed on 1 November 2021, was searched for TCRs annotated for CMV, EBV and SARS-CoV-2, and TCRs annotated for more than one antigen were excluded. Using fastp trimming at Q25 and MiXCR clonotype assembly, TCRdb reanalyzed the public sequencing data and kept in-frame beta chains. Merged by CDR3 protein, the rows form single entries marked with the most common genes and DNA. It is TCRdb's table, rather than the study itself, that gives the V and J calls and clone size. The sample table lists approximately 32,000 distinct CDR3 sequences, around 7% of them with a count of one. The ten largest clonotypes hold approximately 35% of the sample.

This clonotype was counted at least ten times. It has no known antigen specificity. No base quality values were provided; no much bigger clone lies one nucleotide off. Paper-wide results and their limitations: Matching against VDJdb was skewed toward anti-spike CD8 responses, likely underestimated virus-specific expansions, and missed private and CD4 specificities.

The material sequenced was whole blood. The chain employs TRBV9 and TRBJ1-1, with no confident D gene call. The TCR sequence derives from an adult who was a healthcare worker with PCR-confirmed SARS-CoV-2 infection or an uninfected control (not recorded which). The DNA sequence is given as TGTGCCAGCAGCTCTCAAGGGCAGGCGAACACTGAAGCTTTCTTT. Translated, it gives CASSSQGQANTEAFF.